This entry is about one T cell receptor beta chain. This clonotype was seen only a few times. Its antigen remains unidentified. It has no much larger one-base neighbor in the sample; base qualities were not kept. This specimen comes from a study of CD8 T cells in ankylosing spondylitis (dated by TCRdb to the late 2010s). Regarding the research as a whole: T cell receptor beta repertoires were profiled in healthy donors and ankylosing spondylitis patients so that disease-linked TCR variants could be found. Peripheral blood was sampled, and synovial fluid was also collected from ankylosing spondylitis patients. The full study cohort comprised about 25 ankylosing spondylitis patients and 110 or so healthy donors. The full study reports these points: The disease-linked clones had a CD8+ phenotype and were found at relatively low frequencies in peripheral blood. Some motif variants were previously reported in synovial fluid and blood of reactive arthritis patients, suggesting common disease-initiation mechanisms. The disease-linked clones were reported to be significantly enriched in matched synovial fluid samples from ankylosing spondylitis patients. A TCR beta motif of about eight highly homologous amino acid variants appeared characteristic of blood from ankylosing spondylitis patients.

Including cysteine and phenylalanine, the CDR3 has 15 amino acids. This entry keeps only the CDR3 DNA: 45 bases, framed from base 1. For CDR1 and CDR2, the germline V gene lists MGHRA and YSYEKL. V and J are trimmed by 1 base and 6 bases, and the gene matches miss 6 bases of the junction. Sequencer: Illumina HiSeq 2500. Quantitative 5'-RACE with molecular barcodes was used to prepare TCR beta libraries. The original methods were these. A new computational method, built on a probabilistic model of VDJ rearrangement, was used to identify disease-linked TCR variants. The public reads were quality trimmed at Q25 with fastp and then assembled into clones with MiXCR by TCRdb, keeping productive beta chains. When rows share a CDR3 protein, they turn into one entry using the most common DNA and genes. The V and J calls were determined by TCRdb, not by the authors. The sample table shows 700,000 or so distinct CDR3 sequences, and around 19% are seen once. Roughly a fifth of the sample is held by the ten biggest clonotypes.

The chain links TRBV4-1 with TRBJ2-3; 8 central nucleotides agree with TRBD2. Sequencing input: blood, either unsorted or a sorted T cell fraction (not recorded which). The TCR sequence derives from a male donor with ankylosing spondylitis. The DNA is TGCGCCAGCAGCCAAGTCCTAGCGGGTGAGGATACGCAGTATTTT. It is translated as CASSQVLAGEDTQYF.